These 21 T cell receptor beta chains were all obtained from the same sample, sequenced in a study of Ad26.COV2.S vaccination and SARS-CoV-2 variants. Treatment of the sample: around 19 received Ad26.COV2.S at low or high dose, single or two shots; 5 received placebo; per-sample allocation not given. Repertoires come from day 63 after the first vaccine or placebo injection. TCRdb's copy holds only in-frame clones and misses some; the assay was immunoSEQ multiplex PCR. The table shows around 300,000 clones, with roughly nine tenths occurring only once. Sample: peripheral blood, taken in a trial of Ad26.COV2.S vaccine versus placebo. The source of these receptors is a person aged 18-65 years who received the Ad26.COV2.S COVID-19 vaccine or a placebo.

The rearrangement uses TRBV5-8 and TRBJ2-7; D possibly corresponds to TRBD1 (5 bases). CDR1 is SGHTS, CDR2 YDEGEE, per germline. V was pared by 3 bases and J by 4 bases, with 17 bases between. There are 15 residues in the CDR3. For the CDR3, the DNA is TGTGCCAGCAGCTCCAGGGCCCCAGGCCTTTACGAGCAGTACTTC. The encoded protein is CASSSRAPGLYEQYF.

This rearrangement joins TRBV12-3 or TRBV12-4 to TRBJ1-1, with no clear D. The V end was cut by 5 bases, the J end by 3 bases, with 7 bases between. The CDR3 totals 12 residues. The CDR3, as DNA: TGTGCCAGCAGTCCCCAGGACACTGAAGCTTTCTTT. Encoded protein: CASSPQDTEAFF.

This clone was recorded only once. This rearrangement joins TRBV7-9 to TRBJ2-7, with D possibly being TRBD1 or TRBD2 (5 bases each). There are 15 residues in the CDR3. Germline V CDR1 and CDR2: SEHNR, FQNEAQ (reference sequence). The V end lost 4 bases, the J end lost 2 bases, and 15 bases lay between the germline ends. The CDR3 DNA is TGTGCCAGCAGCTCGACCGGGACCGCCACCTACGAGCAGTACTTC. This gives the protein CASSSTGTATYEQYF. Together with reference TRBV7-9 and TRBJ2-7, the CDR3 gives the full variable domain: DTGVSQNPRHKITKRGQNVTFRCDPISEHNRLYWYRQTLGQGPEFLTYFQNEAQLEKSRLLSDRFSAERPKGSFSTLEIQRTEQGDSAMYLCASSSTGTATYEQYFGPGTRLTVT.

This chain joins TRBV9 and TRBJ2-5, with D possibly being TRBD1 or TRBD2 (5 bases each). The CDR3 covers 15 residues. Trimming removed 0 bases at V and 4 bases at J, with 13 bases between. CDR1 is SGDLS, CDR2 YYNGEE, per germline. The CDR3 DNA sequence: TGTGCCAGCAGCGTAGGTGGTGGGGCGGGAGAGACCCAGTACTTC. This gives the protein CASSVGGGAGETQYF.

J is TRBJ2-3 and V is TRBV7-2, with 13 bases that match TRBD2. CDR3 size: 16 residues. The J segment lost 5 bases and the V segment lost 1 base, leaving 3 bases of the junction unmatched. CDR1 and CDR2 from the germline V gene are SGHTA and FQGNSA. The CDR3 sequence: CASSLGLAGGLDTQYF. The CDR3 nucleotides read TGTGCCAGCAGCTTAGGACTAGCGGGAGGATTAGATACGCAGTATTTT.

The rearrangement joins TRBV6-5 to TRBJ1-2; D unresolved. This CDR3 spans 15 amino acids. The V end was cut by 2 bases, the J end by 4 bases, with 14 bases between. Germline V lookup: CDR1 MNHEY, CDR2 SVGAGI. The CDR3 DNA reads TGTGCCAGCAGTTACAGGTCGGGTCGGACCTATGGCTACACCTTC. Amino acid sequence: CASSYRSGRTYGYTF.

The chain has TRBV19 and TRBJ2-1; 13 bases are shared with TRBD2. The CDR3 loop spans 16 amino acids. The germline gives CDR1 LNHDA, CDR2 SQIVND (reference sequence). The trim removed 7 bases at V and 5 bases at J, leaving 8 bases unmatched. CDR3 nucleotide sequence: TGTGCCAGTATTACTAGCGGGGGGGCTGTGAACAATGAGCAGTTCTTC. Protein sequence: CASITSGGAVNNEQFF. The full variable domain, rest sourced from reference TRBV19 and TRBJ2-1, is DGGITQSPKYLFRKEGQNVTLSCEQNLNHDAMYWYRQDPGQGLRLIYYSQIVNDFQKGDIAEGYSVSREKKESFPLTVTSAQKNPTAFYLCASITSGGAVNNEQFFGPGTRLTVL.

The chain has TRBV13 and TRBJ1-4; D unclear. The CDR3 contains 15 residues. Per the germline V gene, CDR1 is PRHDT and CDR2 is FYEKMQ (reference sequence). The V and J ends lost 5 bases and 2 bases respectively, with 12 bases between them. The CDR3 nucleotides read TGTGCCAGCAGCGTTAGGACGGGGACTAATGAAAAACTGTTTTTT. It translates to CASSVRTGTNEKLFF.

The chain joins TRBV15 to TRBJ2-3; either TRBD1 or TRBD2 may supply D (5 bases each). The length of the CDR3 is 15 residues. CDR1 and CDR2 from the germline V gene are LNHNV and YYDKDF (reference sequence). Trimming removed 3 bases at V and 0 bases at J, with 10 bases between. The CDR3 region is CATSRGVGSTDTQYF. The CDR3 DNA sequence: TGTGCCACCAGCAGGGGGGTTGGGAGCACAGATACGCAGTATTTT.

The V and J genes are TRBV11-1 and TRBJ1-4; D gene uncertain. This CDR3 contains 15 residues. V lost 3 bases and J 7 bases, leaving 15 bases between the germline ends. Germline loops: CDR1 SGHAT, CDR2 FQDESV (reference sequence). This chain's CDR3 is CASSFAPGMGEKLFF. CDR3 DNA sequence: TGTGCCAGCAGCTTTGCCCCCGGGATGGGTGAAAAACTGTTTTTT.

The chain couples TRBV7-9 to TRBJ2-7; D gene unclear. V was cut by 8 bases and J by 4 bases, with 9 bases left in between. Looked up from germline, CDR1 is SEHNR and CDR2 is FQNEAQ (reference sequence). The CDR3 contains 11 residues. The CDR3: CASAITYEQYF. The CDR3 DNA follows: TGTGCCAGCGCAATTACGTACGAGCAGTACTTC.

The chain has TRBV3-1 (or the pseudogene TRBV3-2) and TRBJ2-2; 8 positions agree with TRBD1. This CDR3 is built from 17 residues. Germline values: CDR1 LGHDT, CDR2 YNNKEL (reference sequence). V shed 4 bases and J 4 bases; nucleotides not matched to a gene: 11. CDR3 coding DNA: TGTGCCAGCAGCCCTCCGGTGGGGACAGGAATCACCGGGGAGCTGTTTTTT. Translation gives CASSPPVGTGITGELFF.

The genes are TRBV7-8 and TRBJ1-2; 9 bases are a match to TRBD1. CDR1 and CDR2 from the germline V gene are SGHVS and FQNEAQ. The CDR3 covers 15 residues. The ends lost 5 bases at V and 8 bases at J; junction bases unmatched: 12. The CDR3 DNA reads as TGTGCCAGCAGCCCGACGGGACAGGGACTAGTGGGCTACACCTTC. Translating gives CASSPTGQGLVGYTF.

CDR3 bases: TGTGCCAGCAGCTTGGGAGGGCCTAGCTCCTACGAGCAGTACTTC. This sequence encodes CASSLGGPSSYEQYF. The chain has TRBV11-3 and TRBJ2-7, with 7 positions matching TRBD2. V was pared by 3 bases and J by 0 bases, with 5 bases of the junction left unmatched. The CDR3 consists of 15 residues. CDR1 is SGHNT, CDR2 YENEEA, per germline.

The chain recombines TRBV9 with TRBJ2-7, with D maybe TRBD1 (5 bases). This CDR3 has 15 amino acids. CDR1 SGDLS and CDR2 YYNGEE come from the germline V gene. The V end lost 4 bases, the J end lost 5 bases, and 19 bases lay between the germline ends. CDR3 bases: TGTGCCAGCAGCAGCCGACCGTGGGGCCGCGACGAGCAGTACTTC. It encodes CASSSRPWGRDEQYF.

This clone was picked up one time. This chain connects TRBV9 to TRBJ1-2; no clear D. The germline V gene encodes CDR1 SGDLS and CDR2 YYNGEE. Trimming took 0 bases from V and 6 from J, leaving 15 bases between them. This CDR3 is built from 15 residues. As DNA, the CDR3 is TGTGCCAGCAGCGTAGTGTCAGGCCAATTTGATGGCTACACCTTC. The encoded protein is CASSVVSGQFDGYTF.

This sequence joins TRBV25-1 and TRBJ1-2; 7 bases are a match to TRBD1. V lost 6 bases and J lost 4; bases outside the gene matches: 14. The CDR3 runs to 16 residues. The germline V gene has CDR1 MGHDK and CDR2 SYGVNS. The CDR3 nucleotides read TGTGCCAGCAGCACAACAGGGGACGCGAGGGCCTATGGCTACACCTTC. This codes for CASSTTGDARAYGYTF.

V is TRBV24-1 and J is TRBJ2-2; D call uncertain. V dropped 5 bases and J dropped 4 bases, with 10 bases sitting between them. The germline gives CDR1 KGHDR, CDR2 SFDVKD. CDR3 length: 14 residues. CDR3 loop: CATSAPLGTGELFF. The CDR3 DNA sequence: TGTGCCACCAGTGCCCCATTGGGCACCGGGGAGCTGTTTTTT.

In DNA, the CDR3 is TGTGCCAGCAGCCAAGACAGGGATGAGCAGTTCTTC. This encodes CASSQDRDEQFF. The chain carries TRBV4-2 and TRBJ2-1; D is perhaps TRBD1 (5 bases). Looked up from germline, CDR1 is LGHNA and CDR2 is YNFKEQ. The CDR3 has 12 residues. With 0 bases removed from V and 8 bases from J, the gap between germline ends came to 5 bases.

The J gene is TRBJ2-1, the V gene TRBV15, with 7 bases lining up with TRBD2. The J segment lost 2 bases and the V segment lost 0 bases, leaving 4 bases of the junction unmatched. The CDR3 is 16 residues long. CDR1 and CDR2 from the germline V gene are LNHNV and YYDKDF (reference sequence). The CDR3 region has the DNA TGTGCCACCAGCAGAGATCGGGAGGTAACCTACAATGAGCAGTTCTTC. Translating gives CATSRDREVTYNEQFF. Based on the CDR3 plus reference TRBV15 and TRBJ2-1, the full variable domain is DAMVIQNPRYQVTQFGKPVTLSCSQTLNHNVMYWYQQKSSQAPKLLFHYYDKDFNNEADTPDNFQSRRPNTSFCFLDIRSPGLGDTAMYLCATSRDREVTYNEQFFGPGTRLTVL.

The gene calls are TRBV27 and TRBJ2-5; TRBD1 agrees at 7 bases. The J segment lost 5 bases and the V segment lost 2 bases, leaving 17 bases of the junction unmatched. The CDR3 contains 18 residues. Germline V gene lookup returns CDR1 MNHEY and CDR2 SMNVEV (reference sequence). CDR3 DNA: TGTGCCAGCAGTTTAGTGGTCCCACAGGGGCTCAGGGAGGAGACCCAGTACTTC. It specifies CASSLVVPQGLREETQYF.